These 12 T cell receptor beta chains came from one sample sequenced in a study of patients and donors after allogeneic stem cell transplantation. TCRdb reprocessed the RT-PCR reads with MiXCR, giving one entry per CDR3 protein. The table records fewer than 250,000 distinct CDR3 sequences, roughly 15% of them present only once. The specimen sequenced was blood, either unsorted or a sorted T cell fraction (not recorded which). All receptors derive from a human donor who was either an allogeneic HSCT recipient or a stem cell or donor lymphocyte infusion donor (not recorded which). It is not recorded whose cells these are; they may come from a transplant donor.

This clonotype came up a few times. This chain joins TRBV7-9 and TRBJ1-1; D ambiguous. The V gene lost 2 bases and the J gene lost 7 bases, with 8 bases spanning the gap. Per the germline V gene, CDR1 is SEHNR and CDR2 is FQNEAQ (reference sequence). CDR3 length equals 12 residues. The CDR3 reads CASSLRPGEAFF. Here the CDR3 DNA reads TGTGCCAGCAGCTTAAGACCAGGTGAAGCTTTCTTT.

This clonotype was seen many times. The CDR3 DNA is TGTGCCAGCAGCCCACAAAGTCCCGGGACCACACTTGATGAGCAGTTCTTC. This codes for CASSPQSPGTTLDEQFF. The rearrangement links TRBV4-2 to TRBJ2-1; D might be TRBD1 or TRBD2, each matching 5 bases. The CDR3 sequence is 17 residues long. Germline V lookup: CDR1 LGHNA, CDR2 YNFKEQ. V lost 4 bases and J lost 8, with 24 bases in between.

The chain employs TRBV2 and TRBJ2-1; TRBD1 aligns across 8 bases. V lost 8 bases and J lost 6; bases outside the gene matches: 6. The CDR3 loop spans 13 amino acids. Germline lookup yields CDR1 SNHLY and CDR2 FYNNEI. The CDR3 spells CASANRGFNEQFF. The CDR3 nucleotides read TGTGCCAGCGCTAACAGGGGGTTCAATGAGCAGTTCTTC.

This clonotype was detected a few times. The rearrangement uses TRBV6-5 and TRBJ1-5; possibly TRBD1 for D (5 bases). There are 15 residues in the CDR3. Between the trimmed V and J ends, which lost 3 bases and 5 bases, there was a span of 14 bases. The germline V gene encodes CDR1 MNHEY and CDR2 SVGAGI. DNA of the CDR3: TGTGCCAGCAGTTATCCTGTCCAGGGCGATCAGCCCCAGCATTTT. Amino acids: CASSYPVQGDQPQHF.

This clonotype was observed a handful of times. This chain's CDR3 is CASSEGGRRGTLDGYTF. Here the CDR3 DNA reads TGTGCCAGCAGTGAAGGTGGGCGACGAGGAACGTTGGATGGCTACACCTTC. The V call is TRBV25-1, the J call TRBJ1-2; no clear D. The CDR3 extends over 17 amino acids. V shed 2 bases and J shed 6 bases, with 22 bases lying between them. Germline V gene data show CDR1 as MGHDK and CDR2 as SYGVNS.

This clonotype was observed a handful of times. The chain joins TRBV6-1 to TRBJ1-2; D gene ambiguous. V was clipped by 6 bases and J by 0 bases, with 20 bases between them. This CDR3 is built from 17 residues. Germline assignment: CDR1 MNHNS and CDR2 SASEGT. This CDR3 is CASRITSLALANYGYTF. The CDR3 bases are TGTGCCAGCAGAATTACGTCTTTGGCATTAGCTAACTATGGCTACACCTTC.

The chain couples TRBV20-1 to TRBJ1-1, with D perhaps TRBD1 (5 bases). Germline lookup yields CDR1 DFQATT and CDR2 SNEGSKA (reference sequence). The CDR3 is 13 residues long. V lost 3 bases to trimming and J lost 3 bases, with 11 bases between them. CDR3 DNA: TGCAGTGCTAGCAGGGCTCGGTACACTGAAGCTTTCTTT. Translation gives CSASRARYTEAFF.

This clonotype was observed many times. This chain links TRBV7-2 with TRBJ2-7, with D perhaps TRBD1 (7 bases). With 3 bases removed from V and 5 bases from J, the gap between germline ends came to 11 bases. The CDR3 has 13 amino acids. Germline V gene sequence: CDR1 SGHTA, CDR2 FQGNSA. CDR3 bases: TGTGCCAGCAGCTTTCAGGGGGGTCACGAGCAGTACTTC. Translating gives CASSFQGGHEQYF. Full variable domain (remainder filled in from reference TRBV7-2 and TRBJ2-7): GAGVSQSPSNKVTEKGKDVELRCDPISGHTALYWYRQSLGQGLEFLIYFQGNSAPDKSGLPSDRFSAERTGGSVSTLTIQRTQQEDSAVYLCASSFQGGHEQYFGPGTRLTVT.

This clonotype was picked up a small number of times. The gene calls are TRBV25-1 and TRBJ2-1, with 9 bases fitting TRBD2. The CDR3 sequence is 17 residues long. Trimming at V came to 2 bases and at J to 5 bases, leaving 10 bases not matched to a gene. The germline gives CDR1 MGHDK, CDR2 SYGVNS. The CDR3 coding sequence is TGTGCCAGCAGTGAACAGCAAATAGCGGGAGACAACAATGAGCAGTTCTTC. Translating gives CASSEQQIAGDNNEQFF.

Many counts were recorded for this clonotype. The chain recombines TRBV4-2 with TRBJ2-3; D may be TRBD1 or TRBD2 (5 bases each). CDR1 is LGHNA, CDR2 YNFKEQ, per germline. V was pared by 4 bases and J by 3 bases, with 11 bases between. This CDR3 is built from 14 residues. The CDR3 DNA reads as TGTGCCAGCAGCCGAGGGGATTTGACAGATACGCAGTATTTT. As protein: CASSRGDLTDTQYF.

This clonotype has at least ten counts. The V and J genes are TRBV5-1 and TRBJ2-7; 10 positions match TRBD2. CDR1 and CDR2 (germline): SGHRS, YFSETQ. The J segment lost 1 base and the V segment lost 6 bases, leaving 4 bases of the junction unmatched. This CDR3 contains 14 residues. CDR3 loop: CASNLGLASYEQYF. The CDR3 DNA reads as TGCGCCAGCAACCTGGGACTAGCGTCCTACGAGCAGTACTTC. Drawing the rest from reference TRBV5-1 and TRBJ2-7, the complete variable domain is KAGVTQTPRYLIKTRGQQVTLSCSPISGHRSVSWYQQTPGQGLQFLFEYFSETQRNKGNFPGRFSGRQFSNSRSEMNVSTLELGDSALYLCASNLGLASYEQYFGPGTRLTVT.

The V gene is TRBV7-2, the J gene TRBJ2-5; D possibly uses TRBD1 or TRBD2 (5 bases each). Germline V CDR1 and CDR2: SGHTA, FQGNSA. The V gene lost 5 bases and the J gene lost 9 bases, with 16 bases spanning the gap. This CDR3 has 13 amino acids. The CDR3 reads CASSRNGVGAQYF. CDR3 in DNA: TGTGCCAGCAGCCGAAACGGGGTGGGGGCCCAGTACTTC.